This T cell receptor beta chain was captured in a study of T cell changes during pregnancy in multiple sclerosis. The CDR3 has 15 residues. Germline lookup yields CDR1 SGHVS and CDR2 FNYEAQ. Germline trimming cut 4 bases from V and 2 bases from J; bases unmatched to any gene: 6. The assay was immunoSEQ multiplex PCR, and TCRdb's table has in-frame clones only and misses some. The sample consists of 50,000 or so clones, approximately 91% of them appearing once. The chain employs TRBV7-6 and TRBJ2-5, with 8 bases fitting TRBD1. The TCR originated in a female donor with multiple sclerosis, enrolled in a pregnancy study. This material consisted of CD4+ T cells from peripheral blood mononuclear cells, taken in the second trimester of pregnancy. In DNA, the CDR3 is TGTGCCAGCAGCTCGCCGACAGGGGTACAAGAGACCCAGTACTTC. The encoded protein is CASSSPTGVQETQYF.